What follows is one T cell receptor beta chain and its context. This sample is drawn from a study of blood T cell repertoires in COVID-19. At the level of the study: Sources were T cells, B-cell-depleted T cells, or PBMCs; the material itself was cDNA or gDNA.

The V gene's germline CDR1 is SGHRS and CDR2 YFSETQ. This CDR3 contains 15 residues. Trimming removed 0 bases from V and 4 bases from J, with 13 bases in between. Assay: immunoSEQ multiplex PCR; the TCRdb copy retains only in-frame clones and omits some. The sample holds about 120,000 clones; 90% are singletons and the top ten take approximately 1.7%. The source material was peripheral blood. The source is a human donor with active COVID-19. The donor label of this sample is uncertain. This chain uses TRBV5-1 with TRBJ1-2; a possible D gene is TRBD1 (5 bases). The CDR3 DNA follows: TGCGCCAGCAGCTTGGATGGGTGGGACTTCTATGGCTACACCTTC. This gives the protein CASSLDGWDFYGYTF. Filled out from reference TRBV5-1 and TRBJ1-2, the complete variable domain reads KAGVTQTPRYLIKTRGQQVTLSCSPISGHRSVSWYQQTPGQGLQFLFEYFSETQRNKGNFPGRFSGRQFSNSRSEMNVSTLELGDSALYLCASSLDGWDFYGYTFGSGTRLTVV.